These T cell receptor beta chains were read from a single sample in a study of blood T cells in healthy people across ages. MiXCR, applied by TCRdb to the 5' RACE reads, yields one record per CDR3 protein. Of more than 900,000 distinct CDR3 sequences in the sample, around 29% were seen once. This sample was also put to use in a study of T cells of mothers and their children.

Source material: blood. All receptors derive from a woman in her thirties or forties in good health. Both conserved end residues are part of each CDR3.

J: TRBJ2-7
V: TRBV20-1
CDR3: CSAAGTGTYEQYF

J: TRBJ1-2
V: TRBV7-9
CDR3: CASSLWDRDAGYTF

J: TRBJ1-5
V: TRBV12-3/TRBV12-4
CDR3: CASSNMRGDQPQHF

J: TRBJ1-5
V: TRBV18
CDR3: CASSPTGQGNQPQHF

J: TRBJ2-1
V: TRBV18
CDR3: CASSPPDRYNEQFF

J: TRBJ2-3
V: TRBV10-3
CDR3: CATESGGADTQYF

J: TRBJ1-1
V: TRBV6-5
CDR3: CASSLTGGGYTEAFF

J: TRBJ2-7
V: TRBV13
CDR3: CASSSMTGRWYEQYF

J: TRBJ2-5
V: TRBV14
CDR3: CASSHTGSSFNEQYF

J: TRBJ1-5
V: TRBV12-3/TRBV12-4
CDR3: CASSLARDQPQHF

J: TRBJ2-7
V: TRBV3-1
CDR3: CASSKGQGIHEQYF

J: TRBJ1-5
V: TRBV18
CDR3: CASSPADFSSQPQHF

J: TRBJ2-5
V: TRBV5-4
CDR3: CASSPTSGGEETQYF

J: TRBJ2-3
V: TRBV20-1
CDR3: CSARLRFSTDTQYF

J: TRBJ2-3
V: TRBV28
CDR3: CASNRVYDADTQYF

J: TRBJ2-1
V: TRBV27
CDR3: CASSLYTGPFNEQFF

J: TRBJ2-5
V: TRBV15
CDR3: CATSRGGTEKGIQYF

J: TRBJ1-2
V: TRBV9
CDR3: CASSVQGAYGYTF

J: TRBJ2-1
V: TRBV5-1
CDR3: CASSYGTGRDEQFF

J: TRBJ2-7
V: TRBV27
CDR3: CASSLGSGGAYEQYF

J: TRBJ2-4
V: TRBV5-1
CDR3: CASSLAIRVQDEQYF

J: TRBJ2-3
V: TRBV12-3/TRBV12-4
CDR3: CASSSQGTASTDTQYF

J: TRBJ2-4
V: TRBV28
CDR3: CASSPRTEKNIQYF

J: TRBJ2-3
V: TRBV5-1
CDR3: CASSSLTSGYTDTQYF

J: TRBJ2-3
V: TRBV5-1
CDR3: CASSLAAGGSSDTQYF

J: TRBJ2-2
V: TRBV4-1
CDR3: CASTLGRGTGELFF

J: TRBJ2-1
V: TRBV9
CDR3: CASSNNWGGNNEQFF